Following are 4 T cell receptor beta chains from one sample sequenced in a study of blood T cell repertoires in COVID-19. Clones were sequenced by immunoSEQ multiplex PCR, and TCRdb holds only the in-frame ones, with some missing. The sample contains more than 150,000 clones, less than 90% of which appear only once. The sample comprised PBMCs or T cells enriched from blood (not recorded which). The receptors were gathered from a woman aged 45-60 years who had recovered from COVID-19.

This clone came up a few times. V is TRBV18 and J is TRBJ1-3, with a weak D call TRBD1 (6 bases). The CDR3 has 16 amino acids. V was shortened by 6 bases and J by 0 bases, with 15 bases between the two germline ends. The germline V gene has CDR1 KGHSH and CDR2 LQKENI. Here the CDR3 reads CASSRAGQSSGNTIYF. The CDR3 bases are TGTGCCAGCTCCCGGGCCGGACAGTCCTCTGGAAACACCATATATTTT.

The chain recombines TRBV18 with TRBJ2-3; a possible D gene is TRBD2 (5 bases). The CDR3 has 15 amino acids. V lost 4 bases to trimming and J lost 4 bases, with 15 bases between them. Germline CDR1 KGHSH, CDR2 LQKENI. The CDR3, as DNA: TGTGCCAGCTCACAGGCGTGGGGAGAGTCAGATACGCAGTATTTT. As protein: CASSQAWGESDTQYF.

This chain uses TRBV28 with TRBJ1-2, with D maybe TRBD1 (5 bases). Trimming left V 5 bases short and J 3 bases short, with 13 bases between. CDR3 length: 14 amino acids. Germline values: CDR1 MDHEN, CDR2 SYDVKM. The chain's CDR3 is CASSPPGRDYGYTF. DNA of the CDR3: TGTGCCAGCAGTCCCCCCGGCAGGGACTATGGCTACACCTTC.

The chain links TRBV9 to TRBJ2-7, with 7 bases matching TRBD1. The CDR3 totals 14 residues. Trimming cost V 3 bases and J 0 bases; bases outside gene matches: 3. Germline CDR1 is SGDLS and CDR2 is YYNGEE. CDR3: CASSGRDSSYEQYF. DNA of the CDR3: TGTGCCAGCAGCGGCCGGGACAGCTCCTACGAGCAGTACTTC.